This T cell receptor beta chain came from a study of CD8+CD57+ T cells in acquired aplastic anemia. Study overall: DNA recovered from sorted CD4+ and CD8+ cells had a mean of approximately 3 ug. Healthy-donor CD4+ cells averaged approximately 10 million reads.

Regarding this clonotype: The antigen remains undetermined.

Study findings and constraints: Common to patients and controls were twenty-nine CD8+ CDR3 sequences.

This CDR3 is built from 13 residues. CDR1 and CDR2 from the germline V gene are DFQATT and SNEGSKA (reference sequence). V was clipped by 1 base and J by 6 bases, with 13 bases between them. The study profiled TCR beta VDJ and CDR3 using genomic DNA as template. TCRdb fed the reads into MiXCR, producing one record per CDR3 protein. The sample lists about 190,000 distinct CDR3 sequences, less than 70% seen once, with approximately 15% in the top ten. Sample: sorted CD4+, CD8+, or CD8+CD57+ T cells (not recorded which) from PBMCs. This clonotype originated in a human donor in good health, serving as a control. V and J are TRBV20-1 and TRBJ2-7; D may be TRBD1 or TRBD2 (5 bases each). CDR3 residues: CSARGSMGVEQYF. CDR3 nucleotides: TGCAGTGCTAGAGGTTCAATGGGGGTCGAGCAGTACTTC.